The text below deals with one T cell receptor (beta chain). V was clipped by 0 bases and J by 4 bases, with 10 bases between them. This CDR3 has 15 residues. Germline assignment: CDR1 SGHAT and CDR2 FQNNGV. This sample was included in a study of blood T cell repertoires in COVID-19. Overall study: Whether acute or convalescent, the COVID-19 samples came from the United States, Italy and Spain. Sample material is recorded as cDNA or gDNA derived from T cells, B-cell-depleted T cells, or PBMCs.

Under the authors' procedure: Nucleated cell number was recorded as an estimate derived from reference gene primer amplification. TCRdb's copy holds only in-frame clones and misses some; the assay was immunoSEQ multiplex PCR. The DNA was the basis for D and trimming; V, J and clone size are from that table. The sample records some 45,000 clones, approximately 80% being singletons. The chain recombines TRBV11-2 with TRBJ2-1; TRBD2 is a possible D gene (5 bases). The specimen was peripheral blood. The TCR was taken from a human donor in a cohort sampled during active COVID-19. CDR3: CASSLDGLEYNEQFF. The CDR3 region has the DNA TGTGCCAGCAGCTTAGATGGACTTGAATACAATGAGCAGTTCTTC.